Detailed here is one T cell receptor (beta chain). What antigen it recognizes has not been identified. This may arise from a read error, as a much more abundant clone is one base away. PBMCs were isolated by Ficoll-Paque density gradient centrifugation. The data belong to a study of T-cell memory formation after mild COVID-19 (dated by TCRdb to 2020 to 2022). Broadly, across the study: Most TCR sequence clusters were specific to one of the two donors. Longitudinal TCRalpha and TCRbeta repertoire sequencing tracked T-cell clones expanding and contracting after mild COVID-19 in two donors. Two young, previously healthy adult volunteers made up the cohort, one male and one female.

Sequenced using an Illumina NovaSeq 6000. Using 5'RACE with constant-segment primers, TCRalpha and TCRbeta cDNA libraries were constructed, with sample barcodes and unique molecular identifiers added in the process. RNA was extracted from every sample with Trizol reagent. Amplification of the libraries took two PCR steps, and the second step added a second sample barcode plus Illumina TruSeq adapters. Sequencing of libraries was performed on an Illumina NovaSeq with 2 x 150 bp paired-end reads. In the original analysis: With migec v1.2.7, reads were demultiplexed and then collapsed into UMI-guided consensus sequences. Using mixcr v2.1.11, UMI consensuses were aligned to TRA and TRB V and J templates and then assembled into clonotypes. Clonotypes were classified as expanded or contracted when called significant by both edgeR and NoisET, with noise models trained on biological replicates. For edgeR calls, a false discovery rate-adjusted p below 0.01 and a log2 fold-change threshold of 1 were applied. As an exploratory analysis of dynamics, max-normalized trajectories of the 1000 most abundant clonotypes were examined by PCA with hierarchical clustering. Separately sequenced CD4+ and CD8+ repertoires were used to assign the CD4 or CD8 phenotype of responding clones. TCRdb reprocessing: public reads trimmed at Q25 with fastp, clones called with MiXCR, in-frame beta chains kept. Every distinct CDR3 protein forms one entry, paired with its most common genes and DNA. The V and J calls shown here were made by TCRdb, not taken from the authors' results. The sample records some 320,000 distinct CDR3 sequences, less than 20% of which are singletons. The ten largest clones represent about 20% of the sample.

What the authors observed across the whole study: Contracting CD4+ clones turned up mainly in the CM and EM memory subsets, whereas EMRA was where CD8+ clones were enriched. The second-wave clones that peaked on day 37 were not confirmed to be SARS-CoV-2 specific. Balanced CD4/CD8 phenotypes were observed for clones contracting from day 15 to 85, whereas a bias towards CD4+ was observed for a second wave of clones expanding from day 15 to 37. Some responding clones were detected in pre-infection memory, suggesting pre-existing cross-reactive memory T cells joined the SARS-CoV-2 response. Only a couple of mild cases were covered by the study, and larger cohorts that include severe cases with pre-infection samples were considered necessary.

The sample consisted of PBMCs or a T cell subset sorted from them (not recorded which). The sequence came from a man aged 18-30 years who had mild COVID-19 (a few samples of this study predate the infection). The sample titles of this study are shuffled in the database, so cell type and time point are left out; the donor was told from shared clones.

The DNA sequence is as follows: TGTGCCAGCAACACTAGGGCAGGCCCCACTGAAGCTTTCTTT. Translated, this is CASNTRAGPTEAFF. The V gene is TRBV5-6 and the J gene is TRBJ1-1, with an unclear D gene assignment. From cysteine to phenylalanine, the CDR3 is 14 amino acids long. Just CDR3 DNA is preserved here, 42 bases in frame from base 1. CDR1 SGHDT and CDR2 YYEEEE were looked up in the germline V gene. V loses 6 bases of germline sequence and J loses 4 bases, and the interval between the two ends is 16 bases.